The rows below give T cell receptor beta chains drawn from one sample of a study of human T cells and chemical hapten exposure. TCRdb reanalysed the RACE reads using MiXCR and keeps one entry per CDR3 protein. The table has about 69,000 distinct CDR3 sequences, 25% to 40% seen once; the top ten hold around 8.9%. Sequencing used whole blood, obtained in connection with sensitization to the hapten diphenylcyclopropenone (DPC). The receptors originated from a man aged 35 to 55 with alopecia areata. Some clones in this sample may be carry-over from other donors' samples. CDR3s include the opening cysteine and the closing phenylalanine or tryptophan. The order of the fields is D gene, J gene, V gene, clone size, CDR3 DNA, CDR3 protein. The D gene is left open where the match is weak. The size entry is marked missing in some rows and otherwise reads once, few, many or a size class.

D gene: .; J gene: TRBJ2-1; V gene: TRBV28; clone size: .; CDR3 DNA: TGTGCCAGTTCTTTGGGGAACAGGGTTCCTTACAATGAGCAGTTCTTC; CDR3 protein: CASSLGNRVPYNEQFF
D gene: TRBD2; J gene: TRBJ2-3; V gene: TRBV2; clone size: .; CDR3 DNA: TGTGCCAGCAGAGAGACTAGCGGGAGGGGCACAGATACGCAGTATTTT; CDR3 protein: CASRETSGRGTDTQYF
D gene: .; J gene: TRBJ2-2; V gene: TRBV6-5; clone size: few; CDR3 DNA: TGTGCCAGCAGTTATCTATCGACCGCCTCCGGGGAGCTGTTTTTT; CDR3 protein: CASSYLSTASGELFF
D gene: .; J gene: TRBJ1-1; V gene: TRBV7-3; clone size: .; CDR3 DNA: TGTGCCAGCAGCTTAATGCGGGGGAGCACTGAAGCTTTCTTT; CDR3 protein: CASSLMRGSTEAFF
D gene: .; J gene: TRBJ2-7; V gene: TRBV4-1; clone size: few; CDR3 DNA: TGCGCCAGCAGCCAAGATATCCCAGGGCCGTCCTACGAGCAGTACTTC; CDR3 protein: CASSQDIPGPSYEQYF
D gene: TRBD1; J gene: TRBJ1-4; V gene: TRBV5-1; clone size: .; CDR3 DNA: TGCGCCAGCAGACGACAGGGGGCGAATGAAAAACTGTTTTTT; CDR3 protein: CASRRQGANEKLFF
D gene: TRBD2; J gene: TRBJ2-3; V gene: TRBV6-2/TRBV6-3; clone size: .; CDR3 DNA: TGTGCCACCCTGAGAGTAGCGGGCCTCACAGATACGCAGTATTTT; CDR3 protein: CATLRVAGLTDTQYF
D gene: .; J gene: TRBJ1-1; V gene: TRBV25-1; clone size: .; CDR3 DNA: TGTGCCAGCAGTGGAGACCTGGGGAAGAGCACTGAAGCTTTCTTT; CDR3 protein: CASSGDLGKSTEAFF
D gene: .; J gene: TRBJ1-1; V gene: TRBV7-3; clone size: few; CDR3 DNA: TGTGCCAGCAGCTTGACAGGGAACACTGAAGCTTTCTTT; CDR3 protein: CASSLTGNTEAFF
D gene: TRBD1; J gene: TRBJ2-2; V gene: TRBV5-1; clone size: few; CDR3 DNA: TGCGCCAGCACGTCACTTCTGACAGGGGGCAACACCGGGGAGCTGTTTTTT; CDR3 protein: CASTSLLTGGNTGELFF
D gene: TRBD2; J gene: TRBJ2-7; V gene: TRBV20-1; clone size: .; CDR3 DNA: TGCAGTGCTCCCCTCGGCGGGAGGAGCTCCTACGAGCAGTACTTC; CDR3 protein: CSAPLGGRSSYEQYF
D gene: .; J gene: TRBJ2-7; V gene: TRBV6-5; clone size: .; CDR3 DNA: TGTGCCAGCAGATCTGGGGTGGGGGGGACAGGCCCCTCCTACGAGCAGTACTTC; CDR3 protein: CASRSGVGGTGPSYEQYF
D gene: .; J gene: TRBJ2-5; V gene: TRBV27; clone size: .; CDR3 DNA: TGTGCCAGCAGATTAGCGGAGCAAGAGACCCAGTACTTC; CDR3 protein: CASRLAEQETQYF
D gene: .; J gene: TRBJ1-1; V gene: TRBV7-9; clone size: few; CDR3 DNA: TGTGCCAGCAGCACCCTAAATCTCAGGCAGGGCTTAAACACTGAAGCTTTCTTT; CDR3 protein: CASSTLNLRQGLNTEAFF
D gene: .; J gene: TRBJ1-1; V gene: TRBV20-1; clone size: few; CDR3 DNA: TGCAGTGCTAGGGACAGCAAATCCACTGAAGCTTTCTTT; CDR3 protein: CSARDSKSTEAFF
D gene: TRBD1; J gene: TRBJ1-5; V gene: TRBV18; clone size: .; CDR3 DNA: TGTGCCAGCTCACCAGTGGAGGGGGCACGGCAGCCCCAGCATTTT; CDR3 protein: CASSPVEGARQPQHF
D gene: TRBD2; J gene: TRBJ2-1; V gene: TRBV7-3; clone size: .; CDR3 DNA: TGTGCCAGCAGCTTAACGTGGGAGGGTGGCCTCCCCTACAATGAGCAGTTCTTC; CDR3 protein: CASSLTWEGGLPYNEQFF
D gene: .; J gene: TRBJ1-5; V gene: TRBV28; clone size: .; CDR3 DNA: TGTGCCAGCAGTTTAAGGGGGGCGACTCAGCCCCAGCATTTT; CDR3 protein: CASSLRGATQPQHF
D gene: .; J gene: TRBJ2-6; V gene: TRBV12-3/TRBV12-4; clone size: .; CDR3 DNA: TGTGCCAGCAGGAGACAGAGCTCTGGGGCCAACGTCCTGACTTTC; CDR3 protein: CASRRQSSGANVLTF
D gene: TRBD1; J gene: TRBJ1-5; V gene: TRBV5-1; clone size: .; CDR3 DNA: TGCGCCAGCAGTCCGACAGGGGGCATCGATAGCAATCAGCCCCAGCATTTT; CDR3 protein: CASSPTGGIDSNQPQHF
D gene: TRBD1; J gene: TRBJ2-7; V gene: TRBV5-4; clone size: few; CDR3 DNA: TGTGCCAGCAGCTTCACAACAGGGGGGGAGCAGTACTTC; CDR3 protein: CASSFTTGGEQYF
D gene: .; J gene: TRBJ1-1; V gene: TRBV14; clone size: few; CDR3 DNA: TGTGCCAGCAGCCATTGGAGGGGGGACACTGAAGCTTTCTTT; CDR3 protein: CASSHWRGDTEAFF
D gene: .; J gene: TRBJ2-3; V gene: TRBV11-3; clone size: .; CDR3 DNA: TGTGCCAGCAGCCCGGGACAACTTGATCAGACAGATACGCAGTATTTT; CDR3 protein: CASSPGQLDQTDTQYF
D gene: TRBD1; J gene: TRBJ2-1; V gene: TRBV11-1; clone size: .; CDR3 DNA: TGTGCCAGCAGCCCCGGGACAGGGACCTACAATGAGCAGTTCTTC; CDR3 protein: CASSPGTGTYNEQFF
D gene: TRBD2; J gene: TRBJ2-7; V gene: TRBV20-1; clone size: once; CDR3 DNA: TGCAGTGCTAGTGGACTAGCGGACGAGCAGTACTTC; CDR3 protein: CSASGLADEQYF
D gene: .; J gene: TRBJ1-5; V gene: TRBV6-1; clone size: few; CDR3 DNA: TGTGCCAGCAGTGAAACTTTTCAGCCCCAGCATTTT; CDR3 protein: CASSETFQPQHF
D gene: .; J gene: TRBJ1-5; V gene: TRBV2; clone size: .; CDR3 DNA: TGTGCCAGCACTTTCCGGGGGTTTAGCAATCAGCCCCAGCATTTT; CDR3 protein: CASTFRGFSNQPQHF
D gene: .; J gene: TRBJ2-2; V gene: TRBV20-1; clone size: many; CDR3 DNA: TGCAGTGCTAGACAGACCCTTAGAAGCGACACCGGGGAGCTGTTTTTT; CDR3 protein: CSARQTLRSDTGELFF
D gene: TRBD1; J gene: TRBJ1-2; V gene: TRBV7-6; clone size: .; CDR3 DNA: TGTGCCAGCAGCGCAGGGACAGGGGGGAACTATGGCTACACCTTC; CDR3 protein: CASSAGTGGNYGYTF